The 18 T cell receptor beta chains listed next were all sequenced from one sample in a study of vaccination effects on CD4 cells after COVID-19. Their target antigens are unknown. Expansion of antigen-specific CD4+ T cells with viral peptide pools was carried out by the ViraFEST assay before sequencing. Following culture for around 10 days, CD4+ T cells were isolated. This person's SARS-CoV-2 infection, confirmed by PCR, occurred between March and December 2020. Sequenced by immunoSEQ multiplex PCR; TCRdb stores in-frame clones only, minus some. Found here are about 45,000 clones, around 66% of them singletons; the top ten hold 25% to 35%. The sample here was CD4+ T cells from PBMCs cultured with a peptide pool, taken before COVID-19 vaccination. Source of these receptors: a human donor who had a prior SARS-CoV-2 infection.

This clone was seen just once. The chain uses TRBV12-5 and TRBJ2-3, with D unclear. This CDR3 spans 13 amino acids. Germline V lookup: CDR1 LGHNT, CDR2 FRNRAP. V gave up 2 bases and J gave up 4 bases, with 7 bases separating them. The CDR3 reads CASGLIGADTQYF. CDR3 DNA sequence: TGTGCTAGTGGTTTGATCGGTGCAGATACGCAGTATTTT. Using reference TRBV12-5 and TRBJ2-3 for the parts outside the CDR3, the full variable domain is DARVTQTPRHKVTEMGQEVTMRCQPILGHNTVFWYRQTMMQGLELLAYFRNRAPLDDSGMPKDRFSAEMPDATLATLKIQPSEPRDSAVYFCASGLIGADTQYFGPGTRLTVL.

This clone was counted a single time. The rearrangement joins TRBV4-2 to TRBJ2-1; TRBD2 agrees at 10 bases. The J segment lost 5 bases and the V segment lost 4 bases, leaving 8 bases of the junction unmatched. CDR1 is LGHNA and CDR2 is YNFKEQ in the germline V gene. The CDR3 spans 16 residues. CDR3 loop: CASSRVGLAEDNEQFF. The CDR3 nucleotides are TGTGCCAGCAGCCGCGTTGGACTAGCGGAAGACAATGAGCAGTTCTTC.

The gene calls are TRBV4-1 and TRBJ1-6; unclear D gene. The length of the CDR3 is 16 residues. Trimming cost V 3 bases and J 7 bases, with 16 bases left between them. Germline V gene lookup returns CDR1 MGHRA and CDR2 YSYEKL. The CDR3 DNA sequence: TGCGCCAGCAGCCAGATGACGGGTGGGAGCAATTCACCCCTCCACTTT. Protein: CASSQMTGGSNSPLHF.

This chain joins TRBV30 and TRBJ1-6; D is possibly TRBD1 (6 bases). Trimming pared 3 bases from V and 10 bases from J, leaving 19 bases between. The CDR3 runs 15 residues. CDR1 is GTSNPN, CDR2 SVGIG, per germline (reference sequence). The CDR3 DNA follows: TGTGCCTGGAGCCCCCCGGGCAGGGGATTCTCACCCCTCCACTTT. Its translation: CAWSPPGRGFSPLHF.

This clone was counted only a few times. The chain uses TRBV10-3 and TRBJ2-5; the D gene is possibly TRBD1 (6 bases). The CDR3 extends over 15 amino acids. Germline CDR1 is ENHRY and CDR2 is SYGVKD. V lost 2 bases, J lost 5 bases, and 15 bases lay in between. DNA for the CDR3: TGTGCCATCAGTGAGGAGGGGGATAAGAAGGAGACCCAGTACTTC. As protein: CAISEEGDKKETQYF.

This clone was counted a few times. The chain is built from TRBV19 and TRBJ2-3; 13 nucleotides line up with TRBD2. Trimming took 3 bases from V and 4 from J; bases not matched to a gene: 4. CDR1 is LNHDA, CDR2 SQIVND, per germline (reference sequence). The CDR3 length is 16 residues. CDR3 sequence (DNA): TGTGCCAGTAGTATGGGACTAGCGGGACTTGCAGATACGCAGTATTTT. It codes for CASSMGLAGLADTQYF.

V is TRBV30 and J is TRBJ1-1; 9 bases map to TRBD1. The CDR3 runs to 13 residues. The germline V gene has CDR1 GTSNPN and CDR2 SVGIG (reference sequence). Losses at the gene ends were 3 bases for V and 6 bases for J; bases not matched to a gene: 5. The chain's CDR3 is CAWRGTGIAEAFF. The CDR3 nucleotides are TGTGCCTGGAGAGGGACAGGGATCGCTGAAGCTTTCTTT.

This chain connects TRBV2 to TRBJ1-1, with D perhaps TRBD1 (5 bases). The V end lost 9 bases, the J end lost 0 bases, and 14 bases lay between the germline ends. This CDR3 is built from 14 residues. CDR1 is SNHLY and CDR2 is FYNNEI in the germline V gene. The CDR3 reads CASARDAVNTEAFF. As DNA, the CDR3 is TGTGCCAGTGCCCGGGACGCCGTGAACACTGAAGCTTTCTTT.

The CDR3 DNA reads as TGTGCCAGCAGCTTAACAGGGGGCTGGGGAGGGGCCAACGTCCTGACTTTC. Translation gives CASSLTGGWGGANVLTF. This chain uses TRBV7-3 with TRBJ2-6, with 7 nucleotides matching TRBD1. Per germline, CDR1 SGHTA and CDR2 FQGTGA. The CDR3 is 17 amino acids. V dropped 0 bases and J dropped 4; count of bases not matched to a gene: 6.

This clone was seen just once. The chain links TRBV5-1 to TRBJ2-1, with 7 positions matching TRBD2. The trim removed 0 bases at V and 8 bases at J, leaving 5 bases unmatched. Germline CDR1 is SGHRS and CDR2 is YFSETQ. This CDR3 has 14 residues. Here the CDR3 reads CASSLGSGAHEQFF. The CDR3 nucleotides read TGCGCCAGCAGCTTGGGAAGCGGGGCCCATGAGCAGTTCTTC.

The chain carries TRBV11-3 and TRBJ2-2, with 9 bases that match TRBD1. This CDR3 comprises 14 residues. Germline CDR1 and CDR2: SGHNT and YENEEA. Unmatched junction bases numbered 2, after V lost 5 bases and J lost 4 bases. The CDR3 is CASSADRGTGELFF. The DNA of the CDR3 is TGTGCCAGCAGCGCGGACAGGGGCACCGGGGAGCTGTTTTTT. The full variable domain, with the rest looked up from reference TRBV11-3 and TRBJ2-2, is EAGVVQSPRYKIIEKKQPVAFWCNPISGHNTLYWYLQNLGQGPELLIRYENEEAVDDSQLPKDRFSAERLKGVDSTLKIQPAELGDSAVYLCASSADRGTGELFFGEGSRLTVL.

This rearrangement joins TRBV27 to TRBJ1-5; the D is unclear. V shed 7 bases and J shed 3 bases, with 10 bases lying between them. The CDR3 is made up of 13 amino acids. Germline assignment: CDR1 MNHEY and CDR2 SMNVEV (reference sequence). Here the CDR3 DNA reads TGTGCCAGCAATTTTGTGAACAATCAGCCCCAGCATTTT. This codes for CASNFVNNQPQHF.

The chain carries TRBV3-1 (or the pseudogene TRBV3-2) and TRBJ2-3, with 8 bases identical to TRBD2. Trimming removed 8 bases from V and 0 bases from J; junction bases left unmatched: 4. CDR1 and CDR2 from the germline V gene are LGHDT and YNNKEL (reference sequence). This CDR3 is built from 14 residues. The CDR3 sequence: CASGLAGSTDTQYF. DNA of the CDR3: TGTGCCAGCGGGCTAGCGGGTAGCACAGATACGCAGTATTTT.

The rearrangement joins TRBV3-1 (or the pseudogene TRBV3-2) to TRBJ2-5; a weak D match, TRBD1 (5 bases). The V gene's germline CDR1 is LGHDT and CDR2 YNNKEL (reference sequence). V was trimmed by 2 bases and J by 9 bases, leaving 16 bases between them. The CDR3 consists of 14 residues. CDR3 sequence: CASSQSRAVMAQYF. The CDR3 DNA sequence: TGTGCCAGCAGCCAAAGCAGGGCTGTGATGGCCCAGTACTTC.

The V gene is TRBV12-5, the J gene TRBJ2-1; D is tentatively TRBD1 or TRBD2 (5 bases each). CDR1 is LGHNT, CDR2 FRNRAP, per germline. CDR3 length: 18 residues. With 2 bases removed from V and 2 bases from J, the gap between germline ends came to 19 bases. CDR3 sequence (DNA): TGTGCTAGTGGTTTGCCCCGAATGGGGGAACCTACCTACAATGAGCAGTTCTTC. Translation: CASGLPRMGEPTYNEQFF.

The rearrangement uses TRBV19 and TRBJ2-1; D might be TRBD1 or TRBD2, each matching 7 bases. The CDR3 runs 14 residues. Germline CDR1 LNHDA, CDR2 SQIVND (reference sequence). Deletions cut 10 bases from V and 0 bases from J, with 13 bases between. The CDR3 DNA is TGTGCCACCAGGGGGGGGTCCTCCTACAATGAGCAGTTCTTC. Protein: CATRGGSSYNEQFF.

J is TRBJ2-2 and V is TRBV27; D may be TRBD2 (6 bases). The CDR3 runs 21 residues. Germline-derived CDR1 and CDR2 are MNHEY and SMNVEV (reference sequence). The V and J ends lost 2 bases and 4 bases respectively, with 29 bases between them. CDR3 coding DNA: TGTGCCAGCAGTTTACTAGCCCCTAGGGGCCAGGGCGTTAGCGGCACCGGGGAGCTGTTTTTT. Translated: CASSLLAPRGQGVSGTGELFF.

The chain employs TRBV6-5 and TRBJ1-6; D gene unclear. CDR3 length: 13 amino acids. Trimming took off 6 bases at V and 8 bases at J, with 11 bases between the two ends. Per the germline V gene, CDR1 is MNHEY and CDR2 is SVGAGI. The CDR3 loop is CASSAVGYSPLHF. DNA of the CDR3: TGTGCCAGCAGCGCGGTCGGGTATTCACCCCTCCACTTT.